This TCR beta chain emerged from a study of T cells in Graves' hyperthyroidism and ophthalmopathy (dated by TCRdb to the late 2010s). At the level of the whole study: Peripheral blood was sampled at the time of initial diagnosis, prior to any treatment. The 100 or so discovery patients were randomly split 7:3 into training and test sets. After blood sampling, hyperthyroidism patients were treated with methimazole at a starting dose of 30 mg daily, and ophthalmopathy patients were treated with high-dose intravenous methylprednisolone. The study also compared thyroid tissue and blood T-cell repertoires from five or six Graves' hyperthyroidism patients. TCR V-J signatures able to tell the groups apart were searched for in a discovery cohort of approximately 95 patients, of whom roughly 42 had Graves' ophthalmopathy and about 55 had stable Graves' hyperthyroidism. According to the paper, TCR Vbeta CDR3 sequencing was carried out on 135 peripheral blood samples, which came from around 43 ophthalmopathy, 75 or so hyperthyroidism and about 17 progressor patients. Prospective prediction of ophthalmopathy was tested in an independent validation cohort consisting of roughly 20 hyperthyroidism patients and over 15 patients who later progressed to ophthalmopathy. Results and caveats for the whole study, not just this receptor: Sample size was not statistically predetermined, and blinding of investigators to group allocation was not performed. Most expanded thyroid clonotypes (frequency above 0.001) were also found in blood, which suggests that blood repertoires may mirror thyroid immune responses. In validation, the model predicted progression to ophthalmopathy with over 60% sensitivity and approximately 74% specificity, a median of approximately 6.7 months before onset. Ophthalmopathy was separated from stable hyperthyroidism by a 13 V-J signature model, with about 88% sensitivity and roughly 84% specificity obtained in cross-validation and 80%/75% obtained in testing.

This clonotype was counted only a few times. Its antigen is still unknown. No base-level quality is on record; no much larger clone is a single base apart. In the germline V gene, CDR1 corresponds to SGHRS and CDR2 to YFSETQ. Including cysteine and phenylalanine, the CDR3 has 14 amino acids. Only the CDR3 DNA stays, 42 bases, in frame from base 1. From V the trimming removes 7 bases and from J it removes 8 bases, while the gene matches leave 8 bases of the junction unaccounted for. In the ophthalmopathy patients, disease was moderately to severely active, with a Clinical Activity Score of 3 or more, a NOSPECS grade of 4 or more, and a duration of less than 3 months. Any patient with an uncontrolled infection, another autoimmune disease, pregnancy or lactation was excluded. Clinical symptoms, serum thyroxine and TRAb, thyroid ultrasound, and orbital computed tomography formed the basis for the diagnoses. Ficoll-Paque density gradient centrifugation was used to isolate PBMCs from about 9 ml of fresh peripheral blood. Trizol reagent was used to extract total RNA, and RNA quality was then checked on an Agilent 2100 Bioanalyzer.

TCR beta CDR3 regions were amplified from RNA transcripts. A first-round RT-PCR of the TCR CDR3 used the HTBI primer set with the Qiagen OneStep RT-PCR kit. The libraries were constructed in a second round of multiplex PCR and then size-selected and purified. Libraries were sequenced paired-end with 100 bp reads on an Illumina HiSeq2000. Per the authors' processing: Raw data were processed with SOAPnuke, discarding reads with adapters, uncalled bases, mean Phred below 15, or no exact constant-primer or identifier match. High-quality paired reads were merged with COPE v1.2.5, and unique nucleotide sequences were defined as clonotypes. MiTCR v1.1 was used to align clonotypes to the IMGT TRBV, TRBD and TRBJ reference segments. The analysis was restricted to V-J combinations with a frequency above 0.0001, which together covered 99.2% of the repertoires. The TCS score was defined as the ratio of F50 (clonal expansion) to E x V (chaos), calculated using BLOSUM62-based TCRdist between CDR3 peptides within each V-J. Welch's t-statistics and random forest reduced 514 V-J features to about 13, which were used in a naive Bayes classifier (R e1071). TCRdb passed the public sequencing reads through fastp at Q25 and MiXCR, retaining productive beta sequences. Identical CDR3 proteins give one entry, which carries the most common genes and DNA. TCRdb, not the original authors, processed these V and J calls. The sample includes 330,000 or so distinct CDR3 sequences, with around a fifth observed a single time. The ten most abundant clones make up approximately 35% of the sample.

Material for sequencing was blood. The TCR sequence derives from a man between 50 and 59 years old with Graves' ophthalmopathy. The rearranged chain carries TRBV5-1 and TRBJ2-1; TRBD2 fits 11 bases in the junction. The DNA sequence is TGCGCCAGCGTTAGCGGGAGGGTGAGCGATGAGCAGTTCTTC. This codes for CASVSGRVSDEQFF.